This T cell receptor (beta chain) was captured by sequencing in a study of identifying expanded T cells in peripheral blood. Method: immunoSEQ multiplex PCR; TCRdb's copy keeps in-frame clones and lacks some. The sample comprises approximately 92,000 clones, around 84% of which are singletons, and approximately 4.5% rests with the top ten. In the case of this clone: Its antigen is as yet unknown.

The V and J ends lost 8 bases and 0 bases respectively, with 10 bases between them. The CDR3 runs 14 residues. In germline, CDR1 is SNHLY, CDR2 FYNNEI. Study-wide points: Around 1.2 clones differed between technical replicates, versus around 16 and 19 over time. Variance in clone template counts between approximately 2-week samples significantly increased with total template count across all healthy donors.

Source material: blood. V and J are TRBV2 and TRBJ2-2; D tentatively fits TRBD1 or TRBD2 (5 bases each). The TCR originated in a person aged 18 to 75 in good health. The CDR3: CASRGVSNTGELFF. The CDR3 nucleotides read TGTGCCAGCCGAGGGGTCTCGAACACCGGGGAGCTGTTTTTT.